This passage covers 5 T cell receptor beta chains from one sample sequenced in a study of cytomegalovirus exposure and HLA in healthy donors. Clones were sequenced by immunoSEQ multiplex PCR, and TCRdb holds only the in-frame ones, with some missing. The sample yields about 38,000 clones, about 93% seen once. Sequenced sample: PBMCs. These receptors all stem from a man between 18 and 35 years old in good health and CMV-seronegative.

The chain links TRBV19 to TRBJ1-1; D may be TRBD1 (6 bases). V was trimmed by 5 bases and J by 5 bases, leaving 9 bases between them. Germline V gene lookup returns CDR1 LNHDA and CDR2 SQIVND (reference sequence). The CDR3 has 12 residues. The CDR3 is CASSLRGTEAFF. In DNA form, the CDR3 reads TGTGCCAGTAGTTTAAGGGGGACTGAAGCTTTCTTT.

The genes are TRBV10-2 and TRBJ2-1; D perhaps matches TRBD2 (6 bases). CDR1 and CDR2 from the germline V gene are WSHSY and SAAADI. The CDR3 sequence is 13 residues long. V dropped 6 bases and J dropped 9 bases, with 15 bases sitting between them. The CDR3 sequence is CASRRASEVEQFF. The DNA for the CDR3 is TGCGCCAGCAGGAGGGCTAGCGAGGTTGAGCAGTTCTTC.

J is TRBJ2-7 and V is TRBV27, with D perhaps TRBD1 (5 bases). The CDR3 extends over 15 amino acids. Per the germline V gene, CDR1 is MNHEY and CDR2 is SMNVEV (reference sequence). The V end was cut by 3 bases, the J end by 2 bases, with 14 bases between. The CDR3 DNA is TGTGCCAGCAGTTTCGACCCCAGGGATCCCTACGAGCAGTACTTC. Its translation is CASSFDPRDPYEQYF.

The table lists this clone with a count of one. The chain recombines TRBV27 with TRBJ1-6; TRBD1 aligns across 10 bases. The CDR3 consists of 16 residues. The germline CDR1 and CDR2 sequences are MNHEY and SMNVEV (reference sequence). The V segment lost 4 bases and the J segment 9 bases; nucleotides outside the gene matches: 9. This CDR3 is CASSWGGDRGSSPLHF. The CDR3 DNA reads TGTGCCAGCAGTTGGGGGGGGGACAGGGGCAGTTCACCCCTCCACTTT.

V is TRBV18 and J is TRBJ1-3; D is uncertain. V lost 3 bases, J lost 0 bases, and 9 bases lay in between. The germline V gene has CDR1 KGHSH and CDR2 LQKENI. The length of the CDR3 is 15 residues. The CDR3 sequence: CASSPGSFSGNTIYF. The CDR3 nucleotides read TGTGCCAGCTCACCCGGGTCCTTCTCTGGAAACACCATATATTTT.